This TCR beta chain stems from a study of shared clonotypes between healthy human individuals. Whole-study findings and limits: With few donors, the genetic and exposure-history diversity represented was limited. Non-shared clonotypes had lower generation probabilities than clonotypes shared by all four sorted-subset donors.

The CDR3 is made up of 12 amino acids. V was shortened by 0 bases and J by 7 bases, with 9 bases between the two germline ends. Germline-derived CDR1 and CDR2 are GTSNPN and SVGIG (reference sequence). The naive CD8 fraction comprised CD45RO-negative cells positively selected for CCR7 and excluded terminally differentiated effector memory CD45RA+ cells. Every contributor of samples was a Caucasian grown-up residing in Nashville, Tennessee. TCRdb's table, derived via immunoSEQ multiplex PCR, lists solely in-frame clones and lacks some. In the table there are about 2,100,000 clones, 85% to 95% of which are singletons. Comments on this clone: Its antigen is undetermined.

This receptor was identified in a man between 18 and 29 years old in good health. Some clones in this sample may be carry-over from other donors' samples. V usage is TRBV30 and J usage is TRBJ2-5; D is uncertain. Source material: naive CD8+ T cells from PBMCs. The CDR3 sequence is CAWSVRLGTQYF. In DNA form, the CDR3 reads TGTGCCTGGAGTGTACGTCTGGGGACCCAGTACTTC.